This T cell receptor beta chain appears in the sequencing data of a study of blood T cell repertoires in COVID-19. Donors in Cohort 3 who had recovered were those with two negative PCRs, healthcare professional clearance, or resolution of their symptoms. Germline CDR1 MNHEY, CDR2 SVGEGT. CDR3 length equals 11 residues. Trimming left V 4 bases short and J 8 bases short, with 6 bases between. The data were produced by immunoSEQ multiplex PCR, yet TCRdb's version contains in-frame clones alone and is incomplete. The table lists roughly 500,000 clones, roughly 88% of them singletons. The sequenced sample consisted of PBMCs or T cells enriched from blood (not recorded which). The chain carries TRBV6-2 or TRBV6-3 and TRBJ2-1; D remains unclear. The TCR originated in a woman in her forties who had recovered from COVID-19. Written as DNA, the CDR3 is TGTGCCAGCAGTTTTTCGGATGAGCAGTTCTTC. Amino acid sequence: CASSFSDEQFF.